This T cell receptor (beta chain) was recorded in a study of T cells in Graves' hyperthyroidism and ophthalmopathy. For the study at large: Blood was drawn when the patient was first diagnosed and still untreated.

Study-level results: Most thyroid clonotypes expanded above 0.001 were also detected in blood.

Amplified regions were TCR beta CDR3 sequences from RNA transcripts. During a first-round RT-PCR of the TCR CDR3, the HTBI primer set was used. From the multiplex PCR reads, TCRdb called clonotypes with MiXCR, one entry per CDR3 protein. The repertoire holds a few hundred thousand distinct CDR3 sequences, with roughly 15% as singletons. CDR3 size: 13 residues. Trimming removed 6 bases from V and 7 bases from J, with 12 bases in between. Looked up from germline, CDR1 is MNHNS and CDR2 is SASEGT. The PBMCs had their origin in 8.5 to 10 ml of fresh peripheral blood. The table lists this clonotype with many counts. Antigen: not known.

This TCR was sampled from a woman in her sixties or seventies with Graves' ophthalmopathy. The chain joins TRBV6-1 to TRBJ2-2; maybe TRBD1 (6 bases). The sequenced sample consisted of blood. CDR3 nucleotides: TGTGCCAGCAGAAACAGGGAAGGCGGGGAGCTGTTTTTT. It translates to CASRNREGGELFF.